This T cell receptor (beta chain) was recorded in a study of PD-L1 blockade in urothelial cancer. Study summary: It was at 3 weeks (second dose) and 6 weeks after treatment start that blood was analyzed. The study, taken as a whole, reports: Pretreatment clonality of the blood TCR repertoire below the median was predictive of superior survival.

The CDR3 consists of 14 residues. Trimming pared 5 bases from V and 4 bases from J, leaving 14 bases between. Per the germline V gene, CDR1 is SEHNR and CDR2 is FQNEAQ (reference sequence). Points on this clone: Its antigen is still unknown.

In each PCR, synthetic TCR analog templates were spiked in. Data came from immunoSEQ multiplex PCR; TCRdb stores just in-frame clones and leaves some out. The data show about 45,000 clones, with 88% seen just once and roughly 3.9% held by the top ten. The sample was PBMCs, taken around atezolizumab (anti-PD-L1) treatment. V gene TRBV7-9 combines with J gene TRBJ1-1; weak D call: TRBD1 (5 bases). This TCR was recovered from a man older than 75 with urothelial cancer. The CDR3 sequence: CASSPAGGGTEAFF. CDR3 coding DNA: TGTGCCAGCAGCCCCGCCGGGGGTGGCACTGAAGCTTTCTTT.